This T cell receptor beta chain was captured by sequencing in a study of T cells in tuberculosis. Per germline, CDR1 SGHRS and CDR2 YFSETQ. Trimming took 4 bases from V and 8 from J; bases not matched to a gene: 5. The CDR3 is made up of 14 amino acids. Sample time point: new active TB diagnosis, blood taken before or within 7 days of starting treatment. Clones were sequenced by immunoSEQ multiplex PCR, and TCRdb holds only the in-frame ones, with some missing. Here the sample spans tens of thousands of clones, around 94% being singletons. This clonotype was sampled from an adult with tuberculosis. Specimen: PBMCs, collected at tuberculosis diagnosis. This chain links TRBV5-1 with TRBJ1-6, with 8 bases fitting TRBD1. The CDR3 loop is CASSAQGAHSPLHF. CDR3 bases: TGCGCCAGCAGCGCGCAGGGGGCGCATTCACCCCTCCACTTT.